The clone carrying this T cell receptor beta chain was counted ten times or more. With RNA at 10%, 30% or 50%, naive CD8 libraries came from roughly 18,000 to 920,000 sorted cells. Generation of bulk TCR libraries relied on previously described methods and listed TCR primers. TCRdb redid the calling of the PCR reads with MiXCR, one entry per CDR3 protein. The repertoire includes hundreds of thousands of distinct CDR3 sequences, 25% of them detected once, and around 0.78% sits in the top ten. This specimen comes from a study of molecular identifiers for immune sequencing clone quantification. The germline V gene encodes CDR1 MNHNY and CDR2 SVGAGI (reference sequence). The CDR3 runs 13 residues. V gave up 8 bases and J gave up 3 bases, with 13 bases separating them.

Sequenced material: naive CD8+ T cells from blood, with Jurkat cell RNA spiked in. Subset specified: FACS-sorted CD8+CD4-CCR7+CD45RA+ naive T cells. The rearrangement uses TRBV6-6 and TRBJ1-1, with D unresolved. The receptor's source is a human donor in good health. Some libraries in this study had Jurkat cell RNA spiked in. In DNA form, the CDR3 reads TGTGCCAGCGAGGTGGCCGAATACACTGAAGCTTTCTTT. Translated: CASEVAEYTEAFF.